The 27 T cell receptor beta chains listed next were all sequenced from one sample in a study of T-cell memory formation after mild COVID-19. TCRdb re-derived calls from the 5' RACE reads in MiXCR, one entry per CDR3 protein. The data hold 350,000 or so distinct CDR3 sequences, with around a fifth observed a single time. The source material was PBMCs or a T cell subset sorted from them (not recorded which). The receptors were gathered from a man between 18 and 29 years old who had mild COVID-19 (a few samples of this study predate the infection). Cell type and time point are not known.

Only a few counts were recorded for this clonotype. The V gene is TRBV28, the J gene TRBJ1-4; maybe TRBD1 (5 bases). The CDR3 has 14 residues. Germline V gives CDR1 MDHEN, CDR2 SYDVKM. The V and J ends lost 10 bases and 8 bases respectively, with 20 bases between them. This chain's CDR3 is CATNGGILNEKLFF. In nucleotides, the CDR3 is TGTGCCACCAACGGGGGGATACTAAACGAAAAACTGTTTTTT.

The chain recombines TRBV19 with TRBJ1-3, with D possibly being TRBD1 (5 bases). Germline-derived CDR1 and CDR2 are LNHDA and SQIVND (reference sequence). The CDR3 has 16 amino acids. V was clipped by 8 bases and J by 2 bases, with 19 bases between them. CDR3 coding DNA: TGTGCCAGTCGTACAGGTGGCTCTCCGCCTGGAAACACCATATATTTT. It yields the protein CASRTGGSPPGNTIYF.

In its sample, this clonotype was seen a few times. The chain carries TRBV29-1 and TRBJ2-5; 7 bases align to TRBD1. V was pared by 7 bases and J by 3 bases, with 5 bases of the junction left unmatched. In germline, CDR1 is SQVTM, CDR2 ANQGSEA. This CDR3 is built from 12 residues. CDR3 in amino acids: CSGGQVEETQYF. As DNA, the CDR3 is TGCAGCGGAGGACAGGTGGAAGAGACCCAGTACTTC.

This clonotype was observed once. V usage is TRBV5-1 and J usage is TRBJ1-2, with 10 nucleotides matching TRBD1. Trimming removed 4 bases from V and 2 bases from J; junction bases left unmatched: 5. The CDR3 spans 15 residues. Germline V gene lookup returns CDR1 SGHRS and CDR2 YFSETQ. DNA of the CDR3: TGCGCCAGCAGCCCCTCGACAGGGGGCAACTATGGCTACACCTTC. Its protein is CASSPSTGGNYGYTF.

Only a few counts were recorded for this clonotype. This rearrangement joins TRBV7-9 to TRBJ2-3, with no clear D. This CDR3 spans 14 amino acids. Deletions cut 8 bases from V and 3 bases from J, with 15 bases between. Germline V gene lookup returns CDR1 SEHNR and CDR2 FQNEAQ (reference sequence). CDR3 sequence (DNA): TGTGCCAGCCGTCGACTTGCTGTGACAGATACGCAGTATTTT. Amino acids: CASRRLAVTDTQYF.

This clonotype was recorded a few times. This chain links TRBV11-2 with TRBJ2-7; no definite D call. This CDR3 has 12 residues. V was cut by 4 bases and J by 4 bases, with 8 bases left in between. Germline CDR1 SGHAT, CDR2 FQNNGV. The CDR3 sequence is CASSSWAYEQYF. In DNA, the CDR3 is TGTGCCAGCAGCTCGTGGGCATACGAGCAGTACTTC.

V usage is TRBV9 and J usage is TRBJ2-3; TRBD2 aligns across 9 bases. Per the germline V gene, CDR1 is SGDLS and CDR2 is YYNGEE. V gave up 1 base and J gave up 4 bases; unmatched junction bases: 4. CDR3 size: 15 residues. Written as DNA, the CDR3 is TGTGCCAGCAGCGTAAATAGCGGGGGCCCAGATACGCAGTATTTT. It codes for CASSVNSGGPDTQYF.

In this sample, this clonotype turned up a few times. The chain carries TRBV9 and TRBJ1-2, with TRBD1 identical over 7 bases. The germline V gene has CDR1 SGDLS and CDR2 YYNGEE. The CDR3 runs to 11 residues. The trim removed 3 bases at V and 9 bases at J, leaving 2 bases unmatched. CDR3 sequence (DNA): TGTGCCAGCAGCGGACAGGGACGCTACACCTTC. Translating gives CASSGQGRYTF.

This chain connects TRBV7-2 to TRBJ2-5, with D unclear. This CDR3 region has 12 residues. V lost 4 bases and J 9 bases, leaving 12 bases between the germline ends. Germline V gene sequence: CDR1 SGHTA, CDR2 FQGNSA. CDR3: CASSYAPPAQYF. In nucleotides, the CDR3 is TGTGCCAGCAGCTACGCGCCGCCGGCCCAGTACTTC. Supplemented by reference TRBV7-2 and TRBJ2-5, the full variable domain reads GAGVSQSPSNKVTEKGKDVELRCDPISGHTALYWYRQSLGQGLEFLIYFQGNSAPDKSGLPSDRFSAERTGGSVSTLTIQRTQQEDSAVYLCASSYAPPAQYFGPGTRLLVL.

This clonotype was recorded a few times. The chain combines TRBV5-1 with TRBJ2-7; 9 bases fit TRBD1. Germline V gene data show CDR1 as SGHRS and CDR2 as YFSETQ. V was pared by 4 bases and J by 3 bases, with 5 bases of the junction left unmatched. The CDR3 totals 14 residues. The CDR3 DNA reads TGCGCCAGCAGCCTCCGGGACAGGGTCTACGAGCAGTACTTC. It is translated as CASSLRDRVYEQYF.

This clonotype has more than one count but fewer than ten. The chain joins TRBV20-1 to TRBJ1-1, with a weak D call TRBD1 (5 bases). The ends were cut back, 3 bases at V and 3 bases at J, with 14 bases in the middle. Germline CDR1 DFQATT, CDR2 SNEGSKA (reference sequence). This CDR3 has 14 residues. The CDR3 loop reads CSASGAEWYTEAFF. Written as DNA, the CDR3 is TGCAGTGCTAGTGGGGCGGAGTGGTACACTGAAGCTTTCTTT.

For the CDR3, the DNA is TGTGCCAGCAGAGCCCACCAGGGTCTGGCGCAGCCCCAGCATTTT. This translates into CASRAHQGLAQPQHF. This chain uses TRBV27 with TRBJ1-5, with D perhaps TRBD1 (5 bases). V was cut by 6 bases and J by 7 bases, with 19 bases left in between. The CDR3 sequence is 15 residues long. Germline V lookup: CDR1 MNHEY, CDR2 SMNVEV (reference sequence).

The chain couples TRBV20-1 to TRBJ2-1, with 7 bases aligning to TRBD1. With 0 bases clipped from V and 8 bases from J, the junction kept 7 bases outside the gene matches. The CDR3 is made up of 14 amino acids. The germline gives CDR1 DFQATT, CDR2 SNEGSKA (reference sequence). Here the CDR3 reads CSARDEGAGDEQFF. CDR3 sequence (DNA): TGCAGTGCTAGAGATGAGGGGGCCGGGGATGAGCAGTTCTTC.

In its sample, this clonotype was seen many times. The chain recombines TRBV5-1 with TRBJ2-6; tentative D call: TRBD1 (5 bases). The ends were cut back, 6 bases at V and 0 bases at J, with 10 bases in the middle. CDR1 and CDR2 (germline): SGHRS, YFSETQ. CDR3 size: 15 residues. The CDR3 sequence: CASTAGPSGANVLTF. The CDR3 nucleotides read TGCGCCAGCACCGCAGGGCCCTCTGGGGCCAACGTCCTGACTTTC.

The J gene is TRBJ2-1, the V gene TRBV6-2 or TRBV6-3; tentatively, D is TRBD2 (7 bases). CDR1 and CDR2 (germline): MNHEY, SVGEGT. V was clipped by 7 bases and J by 14 bases, with 18 bases between them. This CDR3 is built from 12 residues. In DNA form, the CDR3 reads TGTGCCAGCACCGAGGGGGGGGGTACGGAGTTCTTC. As protein: CASTEGGGTEFF.

This clonotype was counted ten times or more. One end of the junction fails to match germline, which may point to a read error. J is TRBJ2-1 and V is TRBV7-7; TRBD1 matches 7 bases. The CDR3 loop spans 14 amino acids. Germline CDR1 is SSHAT and CDR2 is FNYEAQ (reference sequence). CDR3 bases: TGTGCTAGCAGCTTAGGGACAGTGGGTGATGAGCAGTTCTTC. Translated: CASSLGTVGDEQFF.

The CDR3 is CASNPDSGTDTQYF. Written as DNA, the CDR3 is TGTGCCAGCAATCCGGACAGTGGCACAGATACGCAGTATTTT. V and J are TRBV28 and TRBJ2-3; possibly TRBD1 for D (6 bases). V lost 7 bases and J lost 1, with 12 bases in between. The CDR3 sequence is 14 residues long. Germline loops: CDR1 MDHEN, CDR2 SYDVKM. The complete variable domain, with remaining parts taken from reference TRBV28 and TRBJ2-3, reads DVKVTQSSRYLVKRTGEKVFLECVQDMDHENMFWYRQDPGLGLRLIYFSYDVKMKEKGDIPEGYSVSREKKERFSLILESASTNQTSMYLCASNPDSGTDTQYFGPGTRLTVL.

The V gene is TRBV7-9, the J gene TRBJ1-2; 7 nucleotides agree with TRBD1. V trimming: 5 bases; J trimming: 8 bases; junction bases outside the gene matches: 2. From germline, CDR1 is SEHNR and CDR2 FQNEAQ (reference sequence). CDR3 size: 11 residues. The CDR3 nucleotides are TGTGCCAGCAGCATCAGGGGGGGCTACACCTTC. This sequence encodes CASSIRGGYTF. The full variable domain, its missing parts supplied by reference TRBV7-9 and TRBJ1-2, is DTGVSQNPRHKITKRGQNVTFRCDPISEHNRLYWYRQTLGQGPEFLTYFQNEAQLEKSRLLSDRFSAERPKGSFSTLEIQRTEQGDSAMYLCASSIRGGYTFGSGTRLTVV.

This clonotype was seen ten or more times. CDR3 in amino acids: CASQTATNEKLFF. CDR3 nucleotide sequence: TGTGCCAGCCAGACAGCAACTAATGAAAAACTGTTTTTT. The chain employs TRBV7-2 and TRBJ1-4; maybe TRBD1 (5 bases). Trimming stripped 8 bases from V and 0 bases from J, with 7 bases between. The germline V gene has CDR1 SGHTA and CDR2 FQGNSA. CDR3 size: 13 residues.

The chain uses TRBV6-5 and TRBJ2-5; D perhaps matches TRBD2 (6 bases). The ends were cut back, 0 bases at V and 5 bases at J, with 10 bases in the middle. This CDR3 comprises 14 residues. Per germline, CDR1 MNHEY and CDR2 SVGAGI. CDR3 coding DNA: TGTGCCAGCAGTTACTCGAGGAGGGGTGAGACCCAGTACTTC. This gives the protein CASSYSRRGETQYF.

The rearrangement links TRBV5-1 to TRBJ1-2, with 7 bases aligning to TRBD1. This CDR3 region has 14 residues. V shed 2 bases, J shed 3 bases, and the junction held 4 bases outside the gene matches. Germline CDR1 is SGHRS and CDR2 is YFSETQ. The CDR3 sequence is CASSLTGTDYGYTF. In nucleotides, the CDR3 is TGCGCCAGCAGCTTAACCGGGACAGACTATGGCTACACCTTC.

The chain recombines TRBV7-2 with TRBJ2-5, with D unresolved. This CDR3 has 11 amino acids. V dropped 5 bases and J dropped 7 bases, with 8 bases sitting between them. Germline values: CDR1 SGHTA, CDR2 FQGNSA. CDR3 nucleotide sequence: TGTGCCAGCAGCGCCCCGGGGACCCAGTACTTC. Residues: CASSAPGTQYF. Full variable domain (outside the CDR3, taken from reference TRBV7-2 and TRBJ2-5): GAGVSQSPSNKVTEKGKDVELRCDPISGHTALYWYRQSLGQGLEFLIYFQGNSAPDKSGLPSDRFSAERTGGSVSTLTIQRTQQEDSAVYLCASSAPGTQYFGPGTRLLVL.

The chain is built from TRBV11-3 and TRBJ2-3; possible D gene TRBD1, 6 bases. This CDR3 has 13 residues. Germline CDR1 and CDR2: SGHNT and YENEEA. Trimming removed 3 bases at V and 6 bases at J, with 10 bases between. The CDR3: CASSFDTGDTQYF. The CDR3 DNA sequence: TGTGCCAGCAGCTTCGACACAGGGGATACGCAGTATTTT.

The V and J genes are TRBV7-2 and TRBJ2-2; the match to TRBD1 covers 8 bases. Germline loops: CDR1 SGHTA, CDR2 FQGNSA. Germline trimming cut 4 bases from V and 5 bases from J; bases unmatched to any gene: 12. The length of the CDR3 is 17 residues. The CDR3 bases are TGTGCCAGCAGCTCGGCTCTCCGGGACAGGACTACCGGGGAGCTGTTTTTT. This gives the protein CASSSALRDRTTGELFF.

This clonotype has only one observation. This rearrangement joins TRBV29-1 to TRBJ2-7; D is unclear. This CDR3 has 12 residues. The V end was cut by 7 bases, the J end by 2 bases, with 12 bases between. CDR1 is SQVTM, CDR2 ANQGSEA, per germline. The CDR3 reads CSAYIDTYEQYF. The DNA of the CDR3 is TGCAGCGCCTACATCGATACCTACGAGCAGTACTTC.

Only a few counts were recorded for this clonotype. CDR3 sequence: CSALDRPNQPQHF. CDR3 coding DNA: TGCAGCGCCCTGGACAGGCCAAATCAGCCCCAGCATTTT. The chain joins TRBV29-1 to TRBJ1-5, with 7 bases fitting TRBD1. Unmatched junction bases numbered 7, after V lost 7 bases and J lost 4 bases. Germline V gene sequence: CDR1 SQVTM, CDR2 ANQGSEA. This CDR3 has 13 amino acids.

This clonotype was seen only a few times. V is TRBV5-1 and J is TRBJ2-2, with D perhaps TRBD1 (6 bases). This CDR3 is 16 amino acids long. The germline V and J ends were trimmed by 0 bases and 1 base, with 10 bases remaining between them. Looked up from germline, CDR1 is SGHRS and CDR2 is YFSETQ. CDR3 residues: CASSLDRAGNTGELFF. CDR3 in DNA: TGCGCCAGCAGCTTGGACAGGGCGGGGAACACCGGGGAGCTGTTTTTT. Full variable domain (rest looked up from reference TRBV5-1 and TRBJ2-2): KAGVTQTPRYLIKTRGQQVTLSCSPISGHRSVSWYQQTPGQGLQFLFEYFSETQRNKGNFPGRFSGRQFSNSRSEMNVSTLELGDSALYLCASSLDRAGNTGELFFGEGSRLTVL.